Sequencing of this T cell receptor beta chain was carried out in a study of T cell responses to AZD1222 COVID-19 vaccine. General observations from the study: Donors were chiefly white British, with a greater number of females, and clonal diversity was perhaps underestimated. In the spike-specific TCR repertoire, nearly half reportedly target unmutated variant regions.

The germline CDR1 and CDR2 sequences are MGHRA and YSYEKL. The CDR3 has 15 amino acids. Trimming took 4 bases from V and 8 from J, leaving 17 bases between them. Comments on this clone: The antigen remains unidentified.

The assay was immunoSEQ multiplex PCR, and TCRdb's table has in-frame clones only and misses some. The sample lists 160,000 or so clones; 75% to 90% were seen once. This specimen consisted of peripheral blood, obtained 28 days after the second dose of the MenACWY control vaccine. The rearrangement links TRBV4-1 to TRBJ1-4; D possibly corresponds to TRBD1 (5 bases). The receptor was isolated from an adult who received the MenACWY meningococcal vaccine as a control. This CDR3 reads CASSPPTSGAEKLFF. As DNA, the CDR3 is TGCGCCAGCAGCCCCCCTACCTCCGGGGCGGAAAAACTGTTTTTT.